These 27 T cell receptor beta chains were all obtained from the same sample, sequenced in a study of blood T cell repertoires in COVID-19. Assay used: immunoSEQ multiplex PCR; TCRdb lists only in-frame clones, some missing. The sample has roughly 75,000 clones, approximately 90% seen once; the top ten hold approximately 0.59%. Material: peripheral blood. All receptors derive from a man aged 55-75 years with acute or convalescent COVID-19.

This clone has just a few counts. V gene TRBV2 combines with J gene TRBJ2-7, with 7 positions matching TRBD1. V was pared by 8 bases and J by 5 bases, with 9 bases of the junction left unmatched. The CDR3 consists of 13 residues. From germline, CDR1 is SNHLY and CDR2 FYNNEI. The CDR3 nucleotides read TGTGCCAGCGGCCCGACAGGGTCGGACGAGCAGTACTTC. Translation: CASGPTGSDEQYF.

This chain connects TRBV12-5 to TRBJ1-4, with D possibly being TRBD1 (6 bases). Trimming took 6 bases from V and 8 from J, leaving 22 bases between them. Per germline, CDR1 LGHNT and CDR2 FRNRAP. CDR3 size: 16 residues. This CDR3 is CASGTMMGAQREKLFF. The CDR3, as DNA: TGTGCTAGTGGCACCATGATGGGGGCCCAGCGAGAAAAACTGTTTTTT.

V usage is TRBV6-4 and J usage is TRBJ2-3; D is possibly TRBD1 (5 bases). The germline V gene has CDR1 MRHNA and CDR2 SNTAGT. This CDR3 is 14 amino acids long. V was clipped by 0 bases and J by 2 bases, with 6 bases between them. This CDR3 is CASSDSGDTDTQYF. The CDR3, as DNA: TGTGCCAGCAGTGACTCAGGGGACACAGATACGCAGTATTTT.

This clone was counted a few times. The chain employs TRBV2 and TRBJ2-1; 7 bases agree with TRBD2. The CDR3 extends over 14 amino acids. CDR1 and CDR2 from the germline V gene are SNHLY and FYNNEI. Trimming cost V 5 bases and J 5 bases; bases outside gene matches: 6. CDR3 bases: TGTGCCAGCAGTCCCAGGGACTATAACAATGAGCAGTTCTTC. It yields the protein CASSPRDYNNEQFF.

V usage is TRBV9 and J usage is TRBJ2-4; D is perhaps TRBD1 (5 bases). The CDR3 has 11 amino acids. CDR1 and CDR2 (germline): SGDLS, YYNGEE. Trimming shortened V by 7 bases and J by 7 bases, and 9 bases separated the two germline ends. This CDR3 is CASSPGNIQYF. CDR3 bases: TGTGCCAGCTCGCCAGGGAACATTCAGTACTTC.

The chain recombines TRBV20-1 with TRBJ2-2; D unclear. This CDR3 spans 10 amino acids. Trimming stripped 7 bases from V and 6 bases from J, with 6 bases between. Germline CDR1 is DFQATT and CDR2 is SNEGSKA (reference sequence). CDR3 residues: CSVRAGELFF. The CDR3 nucleotides are TGCAGTGTCCGCGCCGGGGAGCTGTTTTTT.

V usage is TRBV29-1 and J usage is TRBJ2-2; 7 bases line up with TRBD1. This CDR3 has 14 amino acids. Germline CDR1 reads SQVTM; CDR2 reads ANQGSEA. V was clipped by 3 bases and J by 5 bases; unmatched bases: 6. Written as DNA, the CDR3 is TGCAGCGTTGAGCCCGGGACAGCGACCGGGGAGCTGTTTTTT. Its translation: CSVEPGTATGELFF.

The gene calls are TRBV29-1 and TRBJ1-2; D might be TRBD1 (5 bases). The germline V gene has CDR1 SQVTM and CDR2 ANQGSEA. Between the trimmed V and J ends, which lost 5 bases and 4 bases, there was a span of 14 bases. This CDR3 has 13 amino acids. The CDR3: CSVYLAGGYGYTF. The CDR3 DNA is TGCAGCGTTTACTTGGCCGGGGGCTATGGCTACACCTTC.

This chain's CDR3 is CATSDPGQPYEQYF. The CDR3, as DNA: TGTGCCACCAGTGACCCGGGACAACCCTACGAGCAGTACTTC. This chain joins TRBV24-1 and TRBJ2-7, with a tentative D call TRBD1 (6 bases). Germline values: CDR1 KGHDR, CDR2 SFDVKD. The CDR3 loop spans 14 amino acids. V was pared by 4 bases and J by 2 bases, with 11 bases between.

The rearrangement links TRBV6-5 to TRBJ2-5; 8 nucleotides align to TRBD1. J lost 5 bases, V lost 0 bases, and 8 bases had no gene match. The CDR3 has 16 residues. Germline values: CDR1 MNHEY, CDR2 SVGAGI. This CDR3 is CASSYSYRGVQETQYF. CDR3 DNA sequence: TGTGCCAGCAGTTACTCTTACAGGGGGGTACAGGAGACCCAGTACTTC.

This chain uses TRBV10-3 with TRBJ2-2; 12 bases align to TRBD1. The CDR3 loop spans 16 amino acids. Germline V gene lookup returns CDR1 ENHRY and CDR2 SYGVKD. With V trimmed by 2 bases and J by 4 bases, 2 bases remained unmatched. CDR3 residues: CAISERDRGLTGELFF. In nucleotides, the CDR3 is TGTGCCATCAGTGAGAGGGACAGGGGGCTCACCGGGGAGCTGTTTTTT.

The chain couples TRBV11-1 to TRBJ2-7; possibly TRBD2 for D (6 bases). V lost 6 bases to trimming and J lost 5 bases, with 17 bases between them. Germline values: CDR1 SGHAT, CDR2 FQDESV (reference sequence). The length of the CDR3 is 14 residues. CDR3 sequence: CASSRRGNHDEQYF. The CDR3 DNA is TGTGCCAGCAGTCGACGGGGGAACCATGACGAGCAGTACTTC.

The chain combines TRBV10-2 with TRBJ2-7; 7 positions agree with TRBD1. This CDR3 has 13 residues. V lost 8 bases, J lost 2 bases, and 6 bases stayed unmatched. CDR1 and CDR2 from the germline V gene are WSHSY and SAAADI. CDR3 coding DNA: TGCGCCAGCCGGACAGGTCAAACCTACGAGCAGTACTTC. Translating it yields CASRTGQTYEQYF.

Comment on this clone: Likely a read error: the CDR3 ends without its conserved phenylalanine or tryptophan. The V call is TRBV4-1, the J call TRBJ1-6; TRBD1 matches at 7 bases. Germline V gene sequence: CDR1 MGHRA, CDR2 YSYEKL. The J segment lost 6 bases and the V segment lost 0 bases, leaving 5 bases of the junction unmatched. This CDR3 comprises 16 residues. The CDR3 spells CASSQDQGVGNSPLHL. The CDR3 DNA is TGCGCCAGCAGCCAAGATCAGGGGGTTGGTAATTCACCCCTCCACCTT.

The table lists this clone with a count of one. The chain combines TRBV12-1 with TRBJ1-1; the table's D call TRBD1 went unverified against the DNA. TRBV12-1 is classified as a pseudogene. The CDR3 totals 18 residues. Written as DNA, the CDR3 is TGTGCCAGCAGCTCCATTAAGTCGAATCAGGGGGTGAGCACTGAAGCTTTCTTT. This codes for CASSSIKSNQGVSTEAFF.

This clone was picked up a small number of times. The chain couples TRBV19 to TRBJ2-7, with 8 bases identical to TRBD1. The germline CDR1 and CDR2 sequences are LNHDA and SQIVND (reference sequence). The CDR3 has 14 residues. The ends lost 3 bases at V and 6 bases at J; junction bases unmatched: 7. The CDR3 DNA is TGTGCCAGTAGTATCTGGCAGGGGGCAAGCGAGCAGTACTTC. Amino acids: CASSIWQGASEQYF.

This chain joins TRBV5-4 and TRBJ2-3; tentative D call: TRBD1 (5 bases). The CDR3 spans 16 residues. CDR1 and CDR2 from the germline V gene are SGHNT and YYREEE (reference sequence). With 4 bases removed from V and 2 bases from J, the gap between germline ends came to 17 bases. As DNA, the CDR3 is TGTGCCAGCAGCGTCGACAGACCTCTCCCCACAGATACGCAGTATTTT. Its protein product is CASSVDRPLPTDTQYF.

The chain is built from TRBV24-1 and TRBJ2-2, with 7 bases lining up with TRBD1. Germline CDR1 and CDR2: KGHDR and SFDVKD. V shed 6 bases and J 3 bases; nucleotides not matched to a gene: 6. This CDR3 contains 15 residues. The CDR3 loop reads CATSHRQGDTGELFF. The CDR3 DNA reads as TGTGCCACCAGTCACCGACAGGGAGACACCGGGGAGCTGTTTTTT.

J is TRBJ2-6 and V is TRBV5-1, with D hard to call. Germline V gene sequence: CDR1 SGHRS, CDR2 YFSETQ. V lost 0 bases and J lost 0, with 7 bases in between. The CDR3 loop spans 16 amino acids. The CDR3 loop reads CASSLVPGSGANVLTF. DNA of the CDR3: TGCGCCAGCAGCTTGGTTCCAGGCTCTGGGGCCAACGTCCTGACTTTC.

V gene TRBV12-3 or TRBV12-4 combines with J gene TRBJ1-2; no definite D call. This CDR3 comprises 13 residues. V lost 2 bases to trimming and J lost 4 bases, with 8 bases between them. This CDR3 is CASSLFSSYGYTF. CDR3 sequence (DNA): TGTGCCAGCAGTTTATTCTCTTCCTATGGCTACACCTTC.

The CDR3: CASTSKRSGTGELFF. The CDR3 nucleotides read TGCGCCAGCACCTCTAAGCGGTCGGGCACCGGGGAGCTGTTTTTT. The V and J genes are TRBV4-1 and TRBJ2-2, with D maybe TRBD2 (5 bases). Germline CDR1 MGHRA, CDR2 YSYEKL. V was cut by 7 bases and J by 4 bases, with 16 bases left in between. The CDR3 is 15 amino acids.

V is TRBV21-1 and J is TRBJ1-3; the table's D call, TRBD1, was not checked against the DNA. TRBV21-1 is a pseudogene segment. There are 9 residues in the CDR3. In DNA, the CDR3 is TGTGCCACCAGAAACACCATATATTTT. This encodes CATRNTIYF.

This chain links TRBV10-3 with TRBJ1-5, with 8 positions matching TRBD1. CDR3 length: 15 amino acids. Germline assignment: CDR1 ENHRY and CDR2 SYGVKD. V was clipped by 0 bases and J by 7 bases; unmatched bases: 5. CDR3 amino acids: CAISESGDRRQPQHF. Written as DNA, the CDR3 is TGTGCCATCAGTGAGTCCGGGGACAGGAGGCAGCCCCAGCATTTT.

The V and J genes are TRBV19 and TRBJ2-1; the match to TRBD1 covers 11 bases. CDR1 and CDR2 from the germline V gene are LNHDA and SQIVND (reference sequence). This CDR3 region has 14 residues. J lost 6 bases, V lost 5 bases, and 3 bases had no gene match. The CDR3 region is CASSPGTGGNEQFF. The CDR3, as DNA: TGTGCCAGTAGTCCGGGGACAGGGGGCAATGAGCAGTTCTTC.

The rearrangement links TRBV15 to TRBJ1-2, with a tentative D call TRBD1 (6 bases). V was pared by 5 bases and J by 1 base, with 8 bases between. CDR3 length equals 13 residues. Germline CDR1 and CDR2: LNHNV and YYDKDF (reference sequence). The CDR3 DNA follows: TGTGCCACCAGCCCGGACAGTAACTATGGCTACACCTTC. Residues: CATSPDSNYGYTF.

The chain carries TRBV7-3 and TRBJ2-1; 12 nucleotides align to TRBD2. The CDR3 spans 15 residues. Per germline, CDR1 SGHTA and CDR2 FQGTGA. V was pared by 5 bases and J by 4 bases, with 3 bases of the junction left unmatched. CDR3 nucleotides: TGTGCCAGCAGCGCCACTAGCGGGGGGTACAATGAGCAGTTCTTC. Translated: CASSATSGGYNEQFF.

The chain uses TRBV5-1 and TRBJ1-4; D remains unclear. The CDR3 has 15 residues. V gave up 0 bases and J gave up 1 base, with 7 bases separating them. CDR1 SGHRS and CDR2 YFSETQ come from the germline V gene. Here the CDR3 reads CASSLAGVTNEKLFF. CDR3 in DNA: TGCGCCAGCAGCTTGGCCGGGGTAACTAATGAAAAACTGTTTTTT.